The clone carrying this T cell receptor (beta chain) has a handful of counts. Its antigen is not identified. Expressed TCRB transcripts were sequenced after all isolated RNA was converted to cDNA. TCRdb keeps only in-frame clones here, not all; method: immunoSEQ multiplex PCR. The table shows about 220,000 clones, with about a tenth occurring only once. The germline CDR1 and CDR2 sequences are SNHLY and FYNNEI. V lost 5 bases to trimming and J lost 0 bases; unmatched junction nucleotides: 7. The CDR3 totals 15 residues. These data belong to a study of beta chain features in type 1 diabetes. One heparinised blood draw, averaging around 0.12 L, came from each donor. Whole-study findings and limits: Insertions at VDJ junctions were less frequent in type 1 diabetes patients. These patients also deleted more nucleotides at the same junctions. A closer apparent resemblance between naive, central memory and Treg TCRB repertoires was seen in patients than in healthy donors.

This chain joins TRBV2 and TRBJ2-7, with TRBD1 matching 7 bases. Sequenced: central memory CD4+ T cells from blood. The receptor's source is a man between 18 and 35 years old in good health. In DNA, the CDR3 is TGTGCCAGCAGTCAAAACCGGGACAGCTCCTACGAGCAGTACTTC. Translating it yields CASSQNRDSSYEQYF.